These T cell receptor beta chains were read from a single sample in a study of CD8 T cells in ankylosing spondylitis. TCRdb recomputed calls from the 5' RACE reads with MiXCR, one row per CDR3 protein. The table shows 750,000 to 850,000 distinct CDR3 sequences, with 12% occurring only once. Specimen: blood, either unsorted or a sorted T cell fraction (not recorded which). The origin of the receptors is a male donor with ankylosing spondylitis. Both conserved end residues are part of each CDR3. The D gene is left open where the match is weak. The size entry is marked missing in some rows and otherwise reads once, few, many or a size class.

d_gene: TRBD2
j_gene: TRBJ2-1
v_gene: TRBV7-9
abundance: many
CDR3nt: TGTGCCAGCAGCTCAGTAGCGGGATCAGCTCCTGAGCAGTTCTTC
CDR3aa: CASSSVAGSAPEQFF

d_gene: -
j_gene: TRBJ2-1
v_gene: TRBV5-1
abundance: few
CDR3nt: TGCGCCAGCAGCCCCGGGACATATTACAATGAGCAGTTCTTC
CDR3aa: CASSPGTYYNEQFF

d_gene: -
j_gene: TRBJ2-1
v_gene: TRBV18
abundance: -
CDR3nt: TGTGCCAGCTCTCCTGGGAGCCAGCAGTTCTTC
CDR3aa: CASSPGSQQFF

d_gene: -
j_gene: TRBJ1-2
v_gene: TRBV7-9
abundance: few
CDR3nt: TGTGCCAGCAGCTTAGCACATGGCTACACCTTC
CDR3aa: CASSLAHGYTF

d_gene: -
j_gene: TRBJ1-6
v_gene: TRBV5-5
abundance: few
CDR3nt: TGTGCCAGCAGCGCCCTCAGGGTGGACTCACCCCTCCACTTT
CDR3aa: CASSALRVDSPLHF

d_gene: -
j_gene: TRBJ1-2
v_gene: TRBV7-9
abundance: few
CDR3nt: TGTGCCAGCAGCTTATGGCAGGGGAATGGCTACACCTTC
CDR3aa: CASSLWQGNGYTF

d_gene: -
j_gene: TRBJ2-3
v_gene: TRBV11-2
abundance: -
CDR3nt: TGTGCCAGCAGCCTCCGGGGTGGAGCGCGGCCGGTAGATACGCAGTATTTT
CDR3aa: CASSLRGGARPVDTQYF

d_gene: -
j_gene: TRBJ2-3
v_gene: TRBV7-8
abundance: few
CDR3nt: TGTGCCAGCAACCCCGGAAGGGGTACAGATACGCAGTATTTT
CDR3aa: CASNPGRGTDTQYF

d_gene: TRBD1
j_gene: TRBJ2-1
v_gene: TRBV11-2
abundance: -
CDR3nt: TGTGCCAGCAGCCGAGGGACAGTATACAATGAGCAGTTCTTC
CDR3aa: CASSRGTVYNEQFF

d_gene: TRBD1
j_gene: TRBJ1-2
v_gene: TRBV7-8
abundance: -
CDR3nt: TGTGCCAGCAGCGGCCGCGACAGGGGCACCTATGGCTACACCTTC
CDR3aa: CASSGRDRGTYGYTF

d_gene: TRBD2
j_gene: TRBJ2-3
v_gene: TRBV20-1
abundance: -
CDR3nt: TGCAGTGCTCCATCGGGGCTAGCGGGCACAGATACGCAGTATTTT
CDR3aa: CSAPSGLAGTDTQYF

d_gene: -
j_gene: TRBJ2-2
v_gene: TRBV28
abundance: few
CDR3nt: TGTGCCAGCAAGTCCACCGGGGAGCTGTTTTTT
CDR3aa: CASKSTGELFF

d_gene: -
j_gene: TRBJ1-1
v_gene: TRBV5-1
abundance: -
CDR3nt: TGCGCCAGCAGCTTGGTACCGGACGCTGAAGCTTTCTTT
CDR3aa: CASSLVPDAEAFF

d_gene: TRBD2
j_gene: TRBJ2-3
v_gene: TRBV20-1
abundance: -
CDR3nt: TGCAGTGCTAGAGCTAGCGTCGCGGGGGCAGATACGCAGTATTTT
CDR3aa: CSARASVAGADTQYF

d_gene: -
j_gene: TRBJ2-7
v_gene: TRBV4-3
abundance: -
CDR3nt: TGCGCCAGCAGCCAGCGACGGGACGGTTCCTACGAGCAGTACTTC
CDR3aa: CASSQRRDGSYEQYF

d_gene: -
j_gene: TRBJ2-1
v_gene: TRBV7-3
abundance: many
CDR3nt: TGTGCCAGCAGCTTAGGGCGCAGCTACAATGAGCAGTTCTTC
CDR3aa: CASSLGRSYNEQFF

d_gene: -
j_gene: TRBJ2-1
v_gene: TRBV2
abundance: many
CDR3nt: TGTGCCAGCAGTGAAAATGCTCCTGTAGGGGATGAGCAGTTCTTC
CDR3aa: CASSENAPVGDEQFF

d_gene: -
j_gene: TRBJ1-5
v_gene: TRBV6-5
abundance: few
CDR3nt: TGTGCCAGCAGTTCCCTGAGGGGCTATCAGCCCCAGCATTTT
CDR3aa: CASSSLRGYQPQHF

d_gene: -
j_gene: TRBJ1-1
v_gene: TRBV18
abundance: few
CDR3nt: TGTGCCAGCTCACCTAGGTCGGCAGGGTTAACAGACGAAGCTTTCTTT
CDR3aa: CASSPRSAGLTDEAFF

d_gene: -
j_gene: TRBJ2-7
v_gene: TRBV5-5
abundance: many
CDR3nt: TGTGCCAGCAGCTTTTTTGACATGTCGAAAAACGAGCAGTACTTC
CDR3aa: CASSFFDMSKNEQYF

d_gene: -
j_gene: TRBJ1-2
v_gene: TRBV20-1
abundance: -
CDR3nt: TGCAGTGCGGCAGGGTATGGCTACACCTTC
CDR3aa: CSAAGYGYTF

d_gene: -
j_gene: TRBJ2-5
v_gene: TRBV6-2/TRBV6-3
abundance: few
CDR3nt: TGTGCCAGCAGTTATGGGGCAGGGGAGACCCAGTACTTC
CDR3aa: CASSYGAGETQYF

d_gene: TRBD1
j_gene: TRBJ2-6
v_gene: TRBV5-6
abundance: -
CDR3nt: TGTGCCAGCAGCTCGGGACAGGCGTCCGCCGTCCTGACTTTC
CDR3aa: CASSSGQASAVLTF

d_gene: -
j_gene: TRBJ2-3
v_gene: TRBV28
abundance: once
CDR3nt: TGTGCCAGCAGTTCGGGGGACCACAGCACAGATACGCAGTATTTT
CDR3aa: CASSSGDHSTDTQYF

d_gene: -
j_gene: TRBJ2-1
v_gene: TRBV18
abundance: many
CDR3nt: TGTGCCAGCTCACCCACAACCTGGGAGCAGTTCTTC
CDR3aa: CASSPTTWEQFF

d_gene: TRBD1
j_gene: TRBJ2-5
v_gene: TRBV29-1
abundance: -
CDR3nt: TGCAGCGCACAACCGGGACAGGGGGAAGAGACCCAGTACTTC
CDR3aa: CSAQPGQGEETQYF

d_gene: TRBD1
j_gene: TRBJ2-1
v_gene: TRBV7-8
abundance: few
CDR3nt: TGTGCCAGCAGCCTAGACAGGGGGCTTCGCAATGAGCAGTTCTTC
CDR3aa: CASSLDRGLRNEQFF